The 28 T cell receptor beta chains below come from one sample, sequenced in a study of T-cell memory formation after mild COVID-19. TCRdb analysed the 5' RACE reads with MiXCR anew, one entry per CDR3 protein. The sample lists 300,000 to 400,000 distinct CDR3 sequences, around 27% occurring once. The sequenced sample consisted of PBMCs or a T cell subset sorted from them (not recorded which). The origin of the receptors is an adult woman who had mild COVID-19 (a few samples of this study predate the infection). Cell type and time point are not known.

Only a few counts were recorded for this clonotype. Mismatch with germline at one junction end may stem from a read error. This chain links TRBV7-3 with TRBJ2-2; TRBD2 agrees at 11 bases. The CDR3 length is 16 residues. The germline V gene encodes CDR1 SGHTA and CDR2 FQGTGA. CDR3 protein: CASSLTSGGNTGELFF. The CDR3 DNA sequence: TGTGCCAGCAGCCTAACTAGCGGGGGCAACACCGGGGAGCTGTTTTTT.

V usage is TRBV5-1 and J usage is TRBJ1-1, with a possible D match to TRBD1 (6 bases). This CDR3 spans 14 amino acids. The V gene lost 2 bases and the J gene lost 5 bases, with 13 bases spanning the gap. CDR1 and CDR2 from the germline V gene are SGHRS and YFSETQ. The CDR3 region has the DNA TGCGCCAGCAGCTTCACGGGGGCATGGACTGAAGCTTTCTTT. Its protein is CASSFTGAWTEAFF.

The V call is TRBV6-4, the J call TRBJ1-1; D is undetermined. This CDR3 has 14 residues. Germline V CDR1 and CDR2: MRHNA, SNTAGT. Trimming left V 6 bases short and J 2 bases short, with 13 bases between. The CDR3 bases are TGTGCCAGCAGCACCAATCCGGGAAACACTGAAGCTTTCTTT. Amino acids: CASSTNPGNTEAFF.

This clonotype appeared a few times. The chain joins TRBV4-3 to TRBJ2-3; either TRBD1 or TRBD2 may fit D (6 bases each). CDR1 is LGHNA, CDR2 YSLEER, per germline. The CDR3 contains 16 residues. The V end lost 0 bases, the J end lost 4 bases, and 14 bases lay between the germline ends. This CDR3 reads CASSQDRGGLPDTQYF. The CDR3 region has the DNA TGCGCCAGCAGCCAAGATAGAGGGGGGTTGCCAGATACGCAGTATTTT.

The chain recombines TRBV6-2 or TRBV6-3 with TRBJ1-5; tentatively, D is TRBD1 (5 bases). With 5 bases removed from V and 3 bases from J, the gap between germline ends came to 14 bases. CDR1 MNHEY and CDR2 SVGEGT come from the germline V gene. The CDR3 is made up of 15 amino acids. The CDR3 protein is CASSARDGFNQPQHF. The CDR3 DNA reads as TGTGCCAGCAGTGCTCGGGACGGCTTCAATCAGCCCCAGCATTTT.

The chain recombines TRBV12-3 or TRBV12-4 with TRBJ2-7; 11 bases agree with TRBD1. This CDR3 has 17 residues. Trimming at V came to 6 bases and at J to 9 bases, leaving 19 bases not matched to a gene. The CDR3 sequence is CASSLLVKGQGAGWQYF. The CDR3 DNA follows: TGTGCCAGCAGCCTTCTCGTAAAAGGACAGGGGGCAGGGTGGCAGTACTTC.

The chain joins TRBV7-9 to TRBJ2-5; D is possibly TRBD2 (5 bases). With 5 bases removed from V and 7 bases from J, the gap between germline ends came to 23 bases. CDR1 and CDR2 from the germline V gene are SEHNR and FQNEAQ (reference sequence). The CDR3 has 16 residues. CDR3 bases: TGTGCCAGCAGCCCCCCCGGGAATCTTGCCGCGGGGACCCAGTACTTC. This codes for CASSPPGNLAAGTQYF.

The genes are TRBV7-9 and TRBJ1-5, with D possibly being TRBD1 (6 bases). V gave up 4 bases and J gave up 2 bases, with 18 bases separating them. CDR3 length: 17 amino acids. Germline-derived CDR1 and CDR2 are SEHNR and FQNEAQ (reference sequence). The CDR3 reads CASSSTGGAGGNQPQHF. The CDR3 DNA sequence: TGTGCCAGCAGCTCCACGGGAGGCGCAGGGGGCAATCAGCCCCAGCATTTT.

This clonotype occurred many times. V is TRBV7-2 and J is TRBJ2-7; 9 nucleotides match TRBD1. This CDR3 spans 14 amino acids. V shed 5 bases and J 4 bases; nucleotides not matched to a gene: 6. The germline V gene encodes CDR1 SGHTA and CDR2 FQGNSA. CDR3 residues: CASSQPGQGYEQYF. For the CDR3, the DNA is TGTGCCAGCAGCCAACCGGGACAGGGATACGAGCAGTACTTC.

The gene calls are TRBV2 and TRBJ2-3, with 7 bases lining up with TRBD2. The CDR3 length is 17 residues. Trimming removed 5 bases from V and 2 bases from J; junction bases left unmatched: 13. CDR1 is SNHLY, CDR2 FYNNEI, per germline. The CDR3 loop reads CASSPLSGLALTDTQYF. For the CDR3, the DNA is TGTGCCAGCAGTCCCCTTAGCGGGCTAGCACTCACAGATACGCAGTATTTT.

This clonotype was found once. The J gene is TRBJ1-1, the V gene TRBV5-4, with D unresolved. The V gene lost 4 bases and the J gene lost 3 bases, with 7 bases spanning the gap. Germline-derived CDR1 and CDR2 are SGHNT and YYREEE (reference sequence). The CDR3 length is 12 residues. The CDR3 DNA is TGTGCCAGCAGCACACAACACACTGAAGCTTTCTTT. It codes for CASSTQHTEAFF. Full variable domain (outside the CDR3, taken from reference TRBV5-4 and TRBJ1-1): ETGVTQSPTHLIKTRGQQVTLRCSSQSGHNTVSWYQQALGQGPQFIFQYYREEENGRGNFPPRFSGLQFPNYSSELNVNALELDDSALYLCASSTQHTEAFFGQGTRLTVV.

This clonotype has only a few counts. DNA for the CDR3: TGCGCCAGCAGCTCGCGTGAATATAGCGGGAGCCACACAGATACGCAGTATTTT. Translation: CASSSREYSGSHTDTQYF. The chain carries TRBV4-3 and TRBJ2-3; 9 bases are shared with TRBD2. The CDR3 loop spans 18 amino acids. The V gene's germline CDR1 is LGHNA and CDR2 YSLEER. With V trimmed by 5 bases and J by 2 bases, 14 bases remained unmatched.

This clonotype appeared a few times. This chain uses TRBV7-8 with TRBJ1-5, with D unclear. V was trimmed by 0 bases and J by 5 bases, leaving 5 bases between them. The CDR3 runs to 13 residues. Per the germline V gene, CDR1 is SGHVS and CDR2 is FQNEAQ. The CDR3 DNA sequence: TGTGCCAGCAGCTTAGCGTGGGATCAGCCCCAGCATTTT. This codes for CASSLAWDQPQHF.

Written as DNA, the CDR3 is TGTGCCAGCAGGGGGTATGGAACAGATACGCAGTATTTT. As protein: CASRGYGTDTQYF. This sequence joins TRBV6-5 and TRBJ2-3; D is uncertain. The CDR3 is 13 amino acids. V shed 6 bases and J shed 3 bases, with 10 bases lying between them. Germline values: CDR1 MNHEY, CDR2 SVGAGI.

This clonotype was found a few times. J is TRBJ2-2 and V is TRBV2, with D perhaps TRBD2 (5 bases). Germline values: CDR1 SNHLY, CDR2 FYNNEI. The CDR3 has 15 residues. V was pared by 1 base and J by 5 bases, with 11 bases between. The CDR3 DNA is TGTGCCAGCAGTGAAGTAGAGGGTATAACCGGGGAGCTGTTTTTT. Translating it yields CASSEVEGITGELFF.

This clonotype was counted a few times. The CDR3 loop reads CASSLAHNEQFF. The CDR3, as DNA: TGTGCCAGCAGCTTAGCACACAATGAGCAGTTCTTC. The V gene is TRBV7-6, the J gene TRBJ2-1; D remains unclear. V shed 0 bases and J shed 5 bases, with 2 bases lying between them. Germline V gene sequence: CDR1 SGHVS, CDR2 FNYEAQ. The CDR3 length is 12 residues.

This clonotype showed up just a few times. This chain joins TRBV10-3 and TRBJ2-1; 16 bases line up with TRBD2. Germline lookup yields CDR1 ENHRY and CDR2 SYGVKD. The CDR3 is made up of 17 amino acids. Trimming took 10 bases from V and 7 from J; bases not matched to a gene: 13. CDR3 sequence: CATTTGTSGRVGNEQFF. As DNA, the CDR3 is TGTGCCACCACAACCGGGACTAGCGGGAGGGTCGGTAATGAGCAGTTCTTC.

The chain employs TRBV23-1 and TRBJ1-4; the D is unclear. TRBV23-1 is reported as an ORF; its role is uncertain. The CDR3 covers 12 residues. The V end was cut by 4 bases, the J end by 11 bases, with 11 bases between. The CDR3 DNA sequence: TGCGCCAGCAGTCTTTACTTAGGGAAACTGTTTTTT. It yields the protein CASSLYLGKLFF.

The CDR3 DNA is TGTGCCAGCAGTCCGGCCACAGGAGGGAACTATGGCTACACCTTC. This translates into CASSPATGGNYGYTF. The chain uses TRBV6-5 and TRBJ1-2, with TRBD1 as a possible D gene (5 bases). This CDR3 is built from 15 residues. V lost 5 bases and J lost 2, with 15 bases in between. Germline V lookup: CDR1 MNHEY, CDR2 SVGAGI.

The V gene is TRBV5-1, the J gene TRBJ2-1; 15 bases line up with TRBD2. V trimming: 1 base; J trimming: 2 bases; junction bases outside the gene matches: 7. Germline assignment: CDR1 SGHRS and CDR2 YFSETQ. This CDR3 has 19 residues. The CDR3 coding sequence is TGCGCCAGCAGCTTGTTCTGGACTAGCGGGAGGGCAACCTACAATGAGCAGTTCTTC. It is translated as CASSLFWTSGRATYNEQFF.

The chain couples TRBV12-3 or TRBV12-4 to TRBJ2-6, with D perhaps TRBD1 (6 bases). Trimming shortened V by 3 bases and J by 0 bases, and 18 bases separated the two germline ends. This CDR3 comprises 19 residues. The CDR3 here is CASSFALGQMTSGANVLTF. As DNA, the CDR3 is TGTGCCAGCAGTTTTGCTCTAGGACAGATGACCTCTGGGGCCAACGTCCTGACTTTC.

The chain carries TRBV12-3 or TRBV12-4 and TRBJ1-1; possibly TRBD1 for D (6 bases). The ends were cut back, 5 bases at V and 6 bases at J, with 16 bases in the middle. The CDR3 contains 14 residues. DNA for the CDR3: TGTGCCAGCAGTATACAGGGCGGTGTGGCTGAAGCTTTCTTT. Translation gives CASSIQGGVAEAFF.

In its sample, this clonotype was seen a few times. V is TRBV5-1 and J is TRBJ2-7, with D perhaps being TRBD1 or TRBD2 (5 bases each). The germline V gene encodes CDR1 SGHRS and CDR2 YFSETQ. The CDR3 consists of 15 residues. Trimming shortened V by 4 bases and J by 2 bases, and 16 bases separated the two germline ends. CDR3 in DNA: TGCGCCAGCAGCCGTGGGACCGCAGAAACCTACGAGCAGTACTTC. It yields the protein CASSRGTAETYEQYF.

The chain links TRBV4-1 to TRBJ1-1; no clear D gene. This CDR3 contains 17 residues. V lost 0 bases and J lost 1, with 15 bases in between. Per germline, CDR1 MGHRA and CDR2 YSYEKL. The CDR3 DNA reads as TGCGCCAGCAGCCAAGATCCCCGACTGTGGTGGAACACTGAAGCTTTCTTT. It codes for CASSQDPRLWWNTEAFF.

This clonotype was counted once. CDR3 DNA: TGTGCCAGCAGCTCAGTGCTAGAGGATGAGCAGTTCTTC. Encoded protein: CASSSVLEDEQFF. J is TRBJ2-1 and V is TRBV3-1; the D is unclear. Germline lookup yields CDR1 LGHDT and CDR2 YNNKEL (reference sequence). V lost 5 bases to trimming and J lost 8 bases, with 13 bases between them. This CDR3 has 13 residues.

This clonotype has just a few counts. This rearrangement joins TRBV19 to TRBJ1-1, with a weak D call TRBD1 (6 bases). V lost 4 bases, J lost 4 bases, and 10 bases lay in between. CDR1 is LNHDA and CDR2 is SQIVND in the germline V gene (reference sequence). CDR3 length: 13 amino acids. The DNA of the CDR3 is TGTGCCAGTAGTAGAGGGGGTGTCACTGAAGCTTTCTTT. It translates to CASSRGGVTEAFF.

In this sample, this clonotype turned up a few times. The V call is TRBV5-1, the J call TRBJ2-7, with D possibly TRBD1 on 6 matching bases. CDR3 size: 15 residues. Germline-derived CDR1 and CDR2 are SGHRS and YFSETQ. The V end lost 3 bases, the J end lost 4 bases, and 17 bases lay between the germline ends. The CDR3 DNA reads TGCGCCAGCAGCTGGGACCTTAAACAGGGTTACGAGCAGTACTTC. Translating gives CASSWDLKQGYEQYF.

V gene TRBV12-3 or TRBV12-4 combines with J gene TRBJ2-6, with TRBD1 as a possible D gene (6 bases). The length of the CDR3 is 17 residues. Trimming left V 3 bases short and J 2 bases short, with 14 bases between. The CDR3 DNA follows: TGTGCCAGCAGTTTTGGGGACAATAGTCCTGGGGCCAACGTCCTGACTTTC. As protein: CASSFGDNSPGANVLTF.